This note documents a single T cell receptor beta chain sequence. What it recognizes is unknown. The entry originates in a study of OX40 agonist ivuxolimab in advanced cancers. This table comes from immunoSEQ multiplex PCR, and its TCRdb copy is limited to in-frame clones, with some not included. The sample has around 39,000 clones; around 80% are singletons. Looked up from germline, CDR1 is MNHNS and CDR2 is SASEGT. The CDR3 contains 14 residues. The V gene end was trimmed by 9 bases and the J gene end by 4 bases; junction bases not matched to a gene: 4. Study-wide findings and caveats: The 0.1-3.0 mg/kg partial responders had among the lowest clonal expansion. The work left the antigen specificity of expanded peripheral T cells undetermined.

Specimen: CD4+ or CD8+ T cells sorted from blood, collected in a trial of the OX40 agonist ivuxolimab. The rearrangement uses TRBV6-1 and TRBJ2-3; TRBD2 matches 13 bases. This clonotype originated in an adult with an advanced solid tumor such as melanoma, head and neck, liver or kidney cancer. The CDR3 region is CASKTSGGSDTQYF. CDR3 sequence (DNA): TGTGCCAGTAAGACTAGCGGGGGGTCAGATACGCAGTATTTT.